Following are 2 T cell receptor beta chains from one sample sequenced in a study of response to subunit inactivated influenza vaccine. TCRdb re-analysed the RT-PCR reads in MiXCR, keeping a single row per CDR3 protein. Among a few hundred thousand distinct CDR3 sequences listed, around 15% were seen once. Source: PBMCs from blood, taken less than 13 days after vaccination. The receptors here all came from a middle-aged man who received an inactivated influenza vaccine.

In its sample, this clonotype was seen many times. The chain joins TRBV12-3 or TRBV12-4 to TRBJ2-2; D is possibly TRBD1 (5 bases). V lost 6 bases, J lost 0 bases, and 11 bases lay in between. CDR3 length: 15 amino acids. The CDR3 DNA reads TGTGCCAGCAGCCTTCAGACAGCGAACACCGGGGAGCTGTTTTTT. Translation gives CASSLQTANTGELFF.

The sample holds a few counts of this clonotype. This sequence joins TRBV6-1 and TRBJ2-2; D unclear. Germline V gene sequence: CDR1 MNHNS, CDR2 SASEGT. This CDR3 comprises 14 residues. V was shortened by 8 bases and J by 0 bases, with 10 bases between the two germline ends. The CDR3 sequence is CASLKHPNTGELFF. DNA for the CDR3: TGTGCCAGCCTCAAACATCCGAACACCGGGGAGCTGTTTTTT.